The next 22 T cell receptor beta chains were all read from a single sample in a study of Ad26.COV2.S vaccination and SARS-CoV-2 variants. Treatment of the sample: about 20 received Ad26.COV2.S at low or high dose, single or two shots; several received placebo; per-sample allocation not given. At day 63 after the first vaccine or placebo injection, samples were drawn. Measured with immunoSEQ multiplex PCR; TCRdb has only the in-frame clones, and not every one. The table lists fewer than 600,000 clones, around 89% of them singletons. Sample: peripheral blood, taken in a trial of Ad26.COV2.S vaccine versus placebo. The receptors stem from a person aged 18-60 years who received the Ad26.COV2.S COVID-19 vaccine or a placebo.

J is TRBJ1-2 and V is TRBV4-3; 9 nucleotides align to TRBD1. Germline V gives CDR1 LGHNA, CDR2 YSLEER. The length of the CDR3 is 16 residues. The trim removed 3 bases at V and 6 bases at J, leaving 11 bases unmatched. CDR3 DNA: TGCGCCAGCAGCCAGGCCGGGACAGGGATCAGGCATGGCTACACCTTC. Its translation is CASSQAGTGIRHGYTF.

The chain joins TRBV5-1 to TRBJ2-7; TRBD1 matches at 7 bases. The CDR3 runs 15 residues. With 4 bases clipped from V and 4 bases from J, the junction kept 11 bases outside the gene matches. Germline V lookup: CDR1 SGHRS, CDR2 YFSETQ. The CDR3 region has the DNA TGCGCCAGCAGCCTAACAGGGGAAAGAGGGTACGAGCAGTACTTC. Translation gives CASSLTGERGYEQYF.

The J gene is TRBJ2-3, the V gene TRBV18; 7 nucleotides agree with TRBD2. The CDR3 runs 17 residues. Germline V gene sequence: CDR1 KGHSH, CDR2 LQKENI. V dropped 2 bases and J dropped 2; count of bases not matched to a gene: 10. Written as DNA, the CDR3 is TGTGCCAGCTCACCAGTACTCGTGACTAGCTCCACAGATACGCAGTATTTT. Translating it yields CASSPVLVTSSTDTQYF.

The chain combines TRBV27 with TRBJ2-7; 10 bases align to TRBD1. V lost 5 bases to trimming and J lost 7 bases; unmatched junction nucleotides: 8. The CDR3 has 14 residues. Germline CDR1 reads MNHEY; CDR2 reads SMNVEV (reference sequence). CDR3 amino acids: CASSPDRGRWEQYF. The CDR3, as DNA: TGTGCCAGCAGTCCCGACAGGGGGCGATGGGAGCAGTACTTC.

The chain links TRBV24-1 to TRBJ2-5; D gene uncertain. This CDR3 is 13 amino acids long. V lost 2 bases and J 5 bases, leaving 8 bases between the germline ends. CDR1 is KGHDR and CDR2 is SFDVKD in the germline V gene. Here the CDR3 reads CATSDWSNETQYF. DNA of the CDR3: TGTGCCACCAGTGATTGGTCTAATGAGACCCAGTACTTC.

The chain combines TRBV28 with TRBJ1-5; tentatively, D is TRBD1 (6 bases). Trimming pared 1 base from V and 1 base from J, leaving 14 bases between. Germline V gene lookup returns CDR1 MDHEN and CDR2 SYDVKM. This CDR3 spans 17 amino acids. DNA of the CDR3: TGTGCCAGCAGTTTATCGGGACACATTTCGAGCAATCAGCCCCAGCATTTT. Encoded protein: CASSLSGHISSNQPQHF.

Points on this clone: The sample contains more than one DNA sequence encoding this CDR3. The chain joins TRBV6-5 to TRBJ1-5; 7 bases line up with TRBD1. V shed 2 bases, J shed 7 bases, and the junction held 2 bases outside the gene matches. The germline gives CDR1 MNHEY, CDR2 SVGAGI. The CDR3 is made up of 13 amino acids. CDR3 in amino acids: CASSYNRGQPQHF. CDR3 nucleotide sequence: TGTGCCAGCAGTTACAACAGGGGACAGCCCCAGCATTTT.

The gene calls are TRBV6-5 and TRBJ2-7; 10 bases are a match to TRBD2. V lost 2 bases and J lost 5; bases outside the gene matches: 6. Germline values: CDR1 MNHEY, CDR2 SVGAGI. There are 15 residues in the CDR3. CDR3 in amino acids: CASSYKREGNNEQYF. CDR3 sequence (DNA): TGTGCCAGCAGTTACAAGCGGGAGGGAAATAACGAGCAGTACTTC.

The CDR3 region is CASSFMLAGDLNTGELFF. CDR3 nucleotide sequence: TGTGCCAGCAGCTTTATGCTAGCGGGTGACCTAAACACCGGGGAGCTGTTTTTT. The chain couples TRBV7-9 to TRBJ2-2; 8 bases agree with TRBD2. The CDR3 is 18 amino acids. The V and J ends lost 3 bases and 2 bases, in that order; junction bases with no gene match: 11. Germline loops: CDR1 SEHNR, CDR2 FQNEAQ (reference sequence).

The rearrangement uses TRBV11-3 and TRBJ2-1; D not resolved. CDR3 length equals 14 residues. CDR1 SGHNT and CDR2 YENEEA come from the germline V gene. The germline V and J ends were trimmed by 4 bases and 5 bases, with 12 bases remaining between them. The CDR3 coding sequence is TGTGCCAGCAGCTCCACATCTGCCAACAATGAGCAGTTCTTC. This encodes CASSSTSANNEQFF.

The chain uses TRBV6-4 and TRBJ2-2; 8 bases align to TRBD2. V gave up 5 bases and J gave up 1 base; unmatched junction bases: 6. Germline values: CDR1 MRHNA, CDR2 SNTAGT. The CDR3 covers 16 residues. The CDR3 here is CASSPVAGMNTGELFF. The CDR3 DNA reads TGTGCCAGCAGTCCTGTAGCGGGAATGAACACCGGGGAGCTGTTTTTT.

The chain combines TRBV18 with TRBJ1-2; TRBD1 might be the D (6 bases). This CDR3 region has 15 residues. Germline assignment: CDR1 KGHSH and CDR2 LQKENI. V was clipped by 8 bases and J by 5 bases, with 21 bases between them. The chain's CDR3 is CASQGQTSTEYGYTF. The CDR3, as DNA: TGTGCCAGCCAGGGACAAACTTCGACGGAGTATGGCTACACCTTC. The variable domain in full, with the rest retrieved from reference TRBV18 and TRBJ1-2, is NAGVMQNPRHLVRRRGQEARLRCSPMKGHSHVYWYRQLPEEGLKFMVYLQKENIIDESGMPKERFSAEFPKEGPSILRIQQVVRGDSAAYFCASQGQTSTEYGYTFGSGTRLTVV.

The chain employs TRBV6-5 and TRBJ2-1, with 12 bases that match TRBD2. The CDR3 length is 14 residues. Germline CDR1 and CDR2: MNHEY and SVGAGI. V lost 10 bases and J lost 10; bases outside the gene matches: 11. CDR3 region: CATARTSGIGEQFF. The CDR3 coding sequence is TGTGCCACGGCACGGACTAGCGGGATTGGCGAGCAGTTCTTC.

The chain is built from TRBV5-1 and TRBJ2-7; 13 nucleotides line up with TRBD2. V was clipped by 1 base and J by 5 bases; unmatched bases: 6. This CDR3 has 16 amino acids. Germline CDR1 reads SGHRS; CDR2 reads YFSETQ. DNA of the CDR3: TGCGCCAGCAGCTTGACCGGACTAGCGGGGGCCCACGAGCAGTACTTC. As protein: CASSLTGLAGAHEQYF.

V and J are TRBV11-2 and TRBJ1-2; 7 nucleotides line up with TRBD1. The CDR3 spans 17 residues. The ends lost 5 bases at V and 3 bases at J; junction bases unmatched: 15. Germline-derived CDR1 and CDR2 are SGHAT and FQNNGV. CDR3 region: CASSRLVWTGTDYGYTF. CDR3 bases: TGTGCCAGCAGCCGTCTAGTGTGGACAGGCACGGACTATGGCTACACCTTC. Using reference TRBV11-2 and TRBJ1-2 for the parts outside the CDR3, the full variable domain is EAGVAQSPRYKIIEKRQSVAFWCNPISGHATLYWYQQILGQGPKLLIQFQNNGVVDDSQLPKDRFSAERLKGVDSTLKIQPAKLEDSAVYLCASSRLVWTGTDYGYTFGSGTRLTVV.

This clone was detected only a few times. The V gene is TRBV10-3, the J gene TRBJ1-1; 8 bases are a match to TRBD1. This CDR3 contains 16 residues. Germline CDR1 reads ENHRY; CDR2 reads SYGVKD. The trim removed 4 bases at V and 1 base at J, leaving 8 bases unmatched. CDR3 amino acids: CAISGTGSRANTEAFF. In DNA, the CDR3 is TGTGCCATCAGTGGGACAGGGAGTAGAGCGAACACTGAAGCTTTCTTT.

The chain links TRBV4-2 to TRBJ2-3; 7 bases are shared with TRBD2. The junction had 6 bases not matched to a gene; V was cut back by 3 bases and J by 6 bases. This CDR3 has 14 amino acids. Germline assignment: CDR1 LGHNA and CDR2 YNFKEQ. CDR3 bases: TGTGCCAGCAGCCACGATCTTAGCGGGGATACGCAGTATTTT. As protein: CASSHDLSGDTQYF.

The chain has TRBV4-3 and TRBJ1-2; D is undetermined. This CDR3 comprises 15 residues. CDR1 and CDR2 (germline): LGHNA, YSLEER. V lost 4 bases and J lost 4, with 16 bases in between. The CDR3: CASSRRTDSFYGYTF. The CDR3 bases are TGCGCCAGCAGCCGTAGGACGGACTCTTTCTATGGCTACACCTTC.

V gene TRBV9 combines with J gene TRBJ2-1, with 9 positions matching TRBD2. Germline V gives CDR1 SGDLS, CDR2 YYNGEE. J lost 7 bases, V lost 0 bases, and 5 bases had no gene match. The CDR3 contains 15 residues. As DNA, the CDR3 is TGTGCCAGCAGCGTAGCTGGCGGGGGGGCTAATGAGCAGTTCTTC. This encodes CASSVAGGGANEQFF.

V and J are TRBV6-5 and TRBJ1-2; no clear D gene. This CDR3 region has 15 residues. V lost 0 bases to trimming and J lost 1 base, with 9 bases between them. Germline V gene data show CDR1 as MNHEY and CDR2 as SVGAGI. CDR3 bases: TGTGCCAGCAGTTACTCCAGGACGGTTAACTATGGCTACACCTTC. It specifies CASSYSRTVNYGYTF.

This clone has just one count. This rearrangement joins TRBV2 to TRBJ2-5; 9 bases match TRBD1. After removal of 2 bases from V and 4 bases from J, the junction contained 5 bases not matched to a gene. The CDR3 spans 15 residues. Germline loops: CDR1 SNHLY, CDR2 FYNNEI. CDR3 coding DNA: TGTGCCAGCAGTGAATGGACAGGGGTTCGAGAGACCCAGTACTTC. As protein: CASSEWTGVRETQYF.

The chain is built from TRBV2 and TRBJ2-2; D is possibly TRBD2 (6 bases). The CDR3 consists of 12 residues. Trimming stripped 7 bases from V and 4 bases from J, with 7 bases between. Germline CDR1 and CDR2: SNHLY and FYNNEI. CDR3 bases: TGTGCCAGCACCGGGGGCACCGGGGAGCTGTTTTTT. Protein: CASTGGTGELFF. The full variable domain, in which reference TRBV2 and TRBJ2-2 provide the parts outside the CDR3, is EPEVTQTPSHQVTQMGQEVILRCVPISNHLYFYWYRQILGQKVEFLVSFYNNEISEKSEIFDDQFSVERPDGSNFTLKIRSTKLEDSAMYFCASTGGTGELFFGEGSRLTVL.